Presented here are 10 T cell receptor beta chains from one specimen sequenced in a study of T cell responses to AZD1222 COVID-19 vaccine. Only in-frame clones appear in the TCRdb table, and some are missing; sequencing was by immunoSEQ multiplex PCR. The sample includes more than 95,000 clones, about 89% seen only once; the top ten take approximately 1.5%. Sequenced here: peripheral blood, sampled on day 0 of AZD1222 vaccination. All receptors come from an adult in good health.

The chain recombines TRBV5-6 with TRBJ1-1, with 9 nucleotides matching TRBD1. In germline, CDR1 is SGHDT, CDR2 YYEEEE. V dropped 2 bases and J dropped 4; count of bases not matched to a gene: 6. CDR3 length equals 15 residues. CDR3 sequence: CASSFFDRGGTEAFF. The CDR3 region has the DNA TGTGCCAGCAGCTTTTTTGACAGGGGGGGCACTGAAGCTTTCTTT.

The chain has TRBV11-2 and TRBJ2-1; D is perhaps TRBD2 (5 bases). The CDR3 loop spans 16 amino acids. V shed 5 bases and J shed 3 bases, with 17 bases lying between them. Germline V gene lookup returns CDR1 SGHAT and CDR2 FQNNGV. As DNA, the CDR3 is TGTGCCAGCAGCCCTCCCATGCCGGGGTTCTACAATGAGCAGTTCTTC. Amino acid sequence: CASSPPMPGFYNEQFF.

This chain links TRBV5-1 with TRBJ2-2, with TRBD2 matching 10 bases. CDR3 size: 16 residues. The junction had 6 bases not matched to a gene; V was cut back by 0 bases and J by 7 bases. Germline CDR1 SGHRS, CDR2 YFSETQ. This CDR3 is CASSLALAGGVGELFF. Written as DNA, the CDR3 is TGCGCCAGCAGCTTGGCCTTAGCGGGAGGTGTCGGGGAGCTGTTTTTT.

This chain joins TRBV6-5 and TRBJ1-4; D remains unclear. From germline, CDR1 is MNHEY and CDR2 SVGAGI. V dropped 1 base and J dropped 5 bases, with 5 bases sitting between them. The CDR3 has 13 residues. CDR3 nucleotides: TGTGCCAGCAGTTACTGGGAGAATGAAAAACTGTTTTTT. Its translation: CASSYWENEKLFF.

The CDR3 DNA is TGTGCCAGCACCCCCCGACAGAGCTACATGAACACTGAAGCTTTCTTT. Translating gives CASTPRQSYMNTEAFF. V usage is TRBV3-1 (or the pseudogene TRBV3-2) and J usage is TRBJ1-1, with a possible D match to TRBD1 (5 bases). Per germline, CDR1 LGHDT and CDR2 YNNKEL (reference sequence). V lost 7 bases and J lost 0, with 18 bases in between. This CDR3 region has 16 residues.

Remarks on this clone: One end of the junction varies from germline; a read error may be responsible. Different DNA sequences within this sample yield the same CDR3. This chain links TRBV19 with TRBJ1-1; D is perhaps TRBD1 (5 bases). CDR1 LNHDA and CDR2 SQIVND come from the germline V gene (reference sequence). This CDR3 is 19 amino acids long. CDR3 region: CASSRDSLKDTFMNTEAFF. DNA for the CDR3: TGTGCCAGTAGTAGGGACTCTCTAAAGGACACGTTTATGAATACTGAAGCTTTCTTT.

The chain couples TRBV18 to TRBJ2-2; D not resolved. This CDR3 region has 14 residues. V lost 4 bases to trimming and J lost 1 base, with 7 bases between them. Germline V lookup: CDR1 KGHSH, CDR2 LQKENI. CDR3 sequence: CASSQMENTGELFF. The CDR3 DNA sequence: TGTGCCAGCTCACAAATGGAGAACACCGGGGAGCTGTTTTTT.

About this clone: The CDR3 carries no conserved terminal phenylalanine or tryptophan, so it likely arises from a read error. The V call is TRBV28, the J call TRBJ1-1, with no clear D. V was shortened by 7 bases and J by 3 bases, with 12 bases between the two germline ends. Germline CDR1 reads MDHEN; CDR2 reads SYDVKM. CDR3 length: 13 residues. The CDR3 nucleotides are TGTGCCAGCACCATACTGATGGACACTGAAGCTTTCCTT. It translates to CASTILMDTEAFL.

The V and J genes are TRBV19 and TRBJ2-1; tentative D call: TRBD1 (6 bases). Per germline, CDR1 LNHDA and CDR2 SQIVND (reference sequence). The CDR3 contains 16 residues. With 6 bases removed from V and 5 bases from J, the gap between germline ends came to 20 bases. CDR3 sequence: CASSFPTGRPNNEQFF. The CDR3, as DNA: TGTGCCAGTAGCTTCCCGACAGGACGCCCAAACAATGAGCAGTTCTTC. Full variable domain (rest looked up from reference TRBV19 and TRBJ2-1): DGGITQSPKYLFRKEGQNVTLSCEQNLNHDAMYWYRQDPGQGLRLIYYSQIVNDFQKGDIAEGYSVSREKKESFPLTVTSAQKNPTAFYLCASSFPTGRPNNEQFFGPGTRLTVL.

J is TRBJ1-5 and V is TRBV19; D is unresolved. Per the germline V gene, CDR1 is LNHDA and CDR2 is SQIVND (reference sequence). The CDR3 is made up of 14 amino acids. The V end was cut by 1 base, the J end by 6 bases, with 10 bases between. In nucleotides, the CDR3 is TGTGCCAGTAGTATAGGCGTCGGTATTCAGCCCCAGCATTTT. This sequence encodes CASSIGVGIQPQHF. Full variable domain (remainder filled in from reference TRBV19 and TRBJ1-5): DGGITQSPKYLFRKEGQNVTLSCEQNLNHDAMYWYRQDPGQGLRLIYYSQIVNDFQKGDIAEGYSVSREKKESFPLTVTSAQKNPTAFYLCASSIGVGIQPQHFGDGTRLSIL.